Below are 20 T cell receptor beta chains sequenced from a single sample in a study of molecular identifiers for immune sequencing clone quantification. One entry per CDR3 protein results from TCRdb running MiXCR on the PCR reads. The repertoire consists of about 640,000 distinct CDR3 sequences, with about 20% occurring once and the leading ten covering roughly 0.83%. Sequencing was done on a sample of naive CD8+ T cells from blood, with Jurkat cell RNA spiked in. Subset described: FACS-sorted CD8+CD4-CCR7+CD45RA+ naive T cells. Receptors originate from a human donor in good health. Some libraries in this study had Jurkat cell RNA spiked in.

This clonotype was detected ten times or more. V usage is TRBV6-6 and J usage is TRBJ2-3, with D uncertain. The CDR3 is 14 amino acids. Germline V gene data show CDR1 as MNHNY and CDR2 as SVGAGI (reference sequence). The V end was cut by 4 bases, the J end by 0 bases, with 8 bases between. The CDR3 region is CASSWARSTDTQYF. CDR3 coding DNA: TGTGCCAGCAGTTGGGCAAGGAGCACAGATACGCAGTATTTT.

A note on this clonotype: A much larger clone differs from this one at a single base, so this may be a read error. This likely comes from a read error, as the CDR3 has no conserved phenylalanine or tryptophan at its end. The chain recombines TRBV5-4 with TRBJ1-2, with 8 bases matching TRBD1. The CDR3 consists of 14 residues. V shed 0 bases, J shed 7 bases, and the junction held 5 bases outside the gene matches. CDR1 and CDR2 (germline): SGHNT, YYREEE (reference sequence). The CDR3 spells CASSLGTGYLGYTL. The CDR3, as DNA: TGTGCCAGCAGCTTGGGGACAGGGTATCTTGGCTACACCCTC.

In this sample, this clonotype turned up many times. V is TRBV27 and J is TRBJ2-7, with 7 bases lining up with TRBD1. This CDR3 spans 13 amino acids. V shed 5 bases, J shed 1 base, and the junction held 2 bases outside the gene matches. Germline assignment: CDR1 MNHEY and CDR2 SMNVEV (reference sequence). CDR3 in amino acids: CASSRDRSYEQYF. The CDR3 DNA reads as TGTGCCAGCAGTCGGGACAGATCCTACGAGCAGTACTTC.

On this clonotype itself: This could be a read error, since a much larger clone is one nucleotide away. The chain has TRBV15 and TRBJ2-7; D is possibly TRBD2 (5 bases). The CDR3 is 14 amino acids. Per germline, CDR1 LNHNV and CDR2 YYDKDF (reference sequence). The CDR3, as DNA: TGTGCCACCAGCGGAGATCTCTCGGGAAACGAGCAGTACTTC. Residues: CATSGDLSGNEQYF. The variable domain in full, with the rest retrieved from reference TRBV15 and TRBJ2-7, is DAMVIQNPRYQVTQFGKPVTLSCSQTLNHNVMYWYQQKSSQAPKLLFHYYDKDFNNEADTPDNFQSRRPNTSFCFLDIRSPGLGDTAMYLCATSGDLSGNEQYFGPGTRLTVT.

Turning to this clonotype: A junction end diverges from the germline sequence, so it may reflect a read error. V is TRBV4-1 and J is TRBJ2-1; 8 bases are shared with TRBD1. Germline lookup yields CDR1 MGHRA and CDR2 YSYEKL. The CDR3 has 17 amino acids. CDR3 amino acids: CASSQVFPGQAYNEQSF. CDR3 coding DNA: TGCGCCAGCAGCCAAGTCTTCCCGGGACAGGCCTACAATGAGCAGTCCTTC.

This clonotype has a count of ten or more. This rearrangement joins TRBV7-8 to TRBJ1-4; TRBD1 matches 7 bases. Germline V gives CDR1 SGHVS, CDR2 FQNEAQ. V was pared by 2 bases and J by 3 bases, with 12 bases of the junction left unmatched. The CDR3 consists of 18 residues. In nucleotides, the CDR3 is TGTGCCAGCAGCTTAACAGGGGATGGCCTTTCGGCTAATGAAAAACTGTTTTTT. It specifies CASSLTGDGLSANEKLFF.

V and J are TRBV27 and TRBJ1-2; TRBD1 is a possible D gene (5 bases). Deletions cut 5 bases from V and 5 bases from J, with 15 bases between. Germline lookup yields CDR1 MNHEY and CDR2 SMNVEV (reference sequence). The CDR3 loop spans 14 amino acids. The CDR3: CASSHPGRMYGYTF. CDR3 bases: TGTGCCAGCAGTCATCCGGGACGGATGTATGGCTACACCTTC.

This clonotype has ten or more counts. This sequence joins TRBV18 and TRBJ2-3, with D maybe TRBD2 (7 bases). CDR1 is KGHSH and CDR2 is LQKENI in the germline V gene. The CDR3 covers 16 residues. V lost 0 bases and J lost 2, with 12 bases in between. CDR3 DNA: TGTGCCAGCTCACCACCGGGCGGGGGCATCACAGATACGCAGTATTTT. Translation gives CASSPPGGGITDTQYF.

Details on this clonotype: A single base separates this from a much larger clone, so it may be a read error. The chain carries TRBV4-1 and TRBJ2-7; TRBD2 matches 12 bases. The CDR3 loop spans 15 amino acids. The trim removed 4 bases at V and 5 bases at J, leaving 6 bases unmatched. CDR1 is MGHRA and CDR2 is YSYEKL in the germline V gene. The CDR3 DNA reads TGCGCCAGCAGCCGGGTTACTAGCGGGAGGAACGAGCAGTACTTC. Translation gives CASSRVTSGRNEQYF.

This clonotype has ten or more counts. This chain links TRBV21-1 with TRBJ2-3. TRBV21-1 is a pseudogene locus. CDR3 length: 15 residues. This chain's CDR3 is CASSKEYLGTDTQYF. CDR3 DNA: TGTGCCAGCAGCAAAGAGTACCTGGGGACAGATACGCAGTATTTT.

Turning to this clonotype: This may come from a read error, since a much larger clone is one base off. The chain couples TRBV7-9 to TRBJ2-7, with 12 bases that match TRBD2. CDR3 length: 15 amino acids. Germline V gives CDR1 SEHNR, CDR2 FQNEAQ (reference sequence). Trimming took 5 bases from V and 6 from J; bases not matched to a gene: 8. CDR3 sequence (DNA): TGTGCCAGCAGCCTTGGACTAGCGGGAACAGGCGAGCAGTACTTC. It encodes CASSLGLAGTGEQYF.

The CDR3 nucleotides read TGTGCCAGCAGACAGGGCTGGGGCTCCTACGAGCAGTACTTC. Translating gives CASRQGWGSYEQYF. The chain joins TRBV27 to TRBJ2-7; tentative D call: TRBD1 (6 bases). Trimming took 6 bases from V and 0 from J, leaving 12 bases between them. CDR3 length: 14 residues. Germline V gene lookup returns CDR1 MNHEY and CDR2 SMNVEV (reference sequence).

The V and J genes are TRBV6-2 or TRBV6-3 and TRBJ2-7; D gene ambiguous. Trimming left V 7 bases short and J 0 bases short, with 4 bases between. This CDR3 comprises 11 residues. CDR1 and CDR2 from the germline V gene are MNHEY and SVGEGT. CDR3 sequence: CASMDSYEQYF. The CDR3 bases are TGTGCCAGCATGGACTCCTACGAGCAGTACTTC.

The chain links TRBV23-1 to TRBJ2-5; TRBD1 might be the D (6 bases). TRBV23-1 is identified as an open reading frame with a role that is uncertain. Trimming pared 6 bases from V and 4 bases from J, leaving 21 bases between. The CDR3 is 16 amino acids. The CDR3 loop reads CASRRLDSKKGETQYF. The CDR3 bases are TGCGCCAGCAGAAGACTGGACAGCAAGAAAGGAGAGACCCAGTACTTC.

This clonotype was recorded many times. The genes are TRBV27 and TRBJ2-7, with 9 bases aligning to TRBD2. Per germline, CDR1 MNHEY and CDR2 SMNVEV (reference sequence). V trimming: 5 bases; J trimming: 2 bases; junction bases outside the gene matches: 4. The CDR3 runs 14 residues. CDR3 nucleotide sequence: TGTGCCAGCAGTGAGACTAGCGGCGCCTACGAGCAGTACTTC. Translation gives CASSETSGAYEQYF.

This clonotype appeared many times. The chain is built from TRBV6-2 or TRBV6-3 and TRBJ2-3; 8 nucleotides align to TRBD1. Germline lookup yields CDR1 MNHEY and CDR2 SVGEGT. V gave up 2 bases and J gave up 4 bases; unmatched junction bases: 8. The CDR3 covers 16 residues. The CDR3 loop reads CASSYIAGGPADTQYF. As DNA, the CDR3 is TGTGCCAGCAGTTACATTGCAGGGGGCCCGGCAGATACGCAGTATTTT.

A few counts support this clonotype. The V and J genes are TRBV7-6 and TRBJ1-3, with D uncertain. Trimming left V 3 bases short and J 4 bases short, with 16 bases between. CDR1 and CDR2 from the germline V gene are SGHVS and FNYEAQ. This CDR3 has 16 residues. This chain's CDR3 is CASSFDIPESGNTIYF. CDR3 sequence (DNA): TGTGCCAGCAGCTTTGACATCCCCGAGAGCGGAAACACCATATATTTT. Combining the CDR3 with reference TRBV7-6 and TRBJ1-3 gives the whole variable domain GAGVSQSPRYKVTKRGQDVALRCDPISGHVSLYWYRQALGQGPEFLTYFNYEAQQDKSGLPNDRFSAERPEGSISTLTIQRTEQRDSAMYRCASSFDIPESGNTIYFGEGSWLTVV.

This clonotype was seen repeatedly, ten times or more. The rearrangement joins TRBV19 to TRBJ2-6; TRBD1 aligns across 10 bases. Losses at the gene ends were 3 bases for V and 0 bases for J; bases not matched to a gene: 2. The CDR3 totals 17 residues. CDR1 LNHDA and CDR2 SQIVND come from the germline V gene (reference sequence). CDR3 bases: TGTGCCAGTAGTATCTGGGACAGGGGCTCTGGGGCCAACGTCCTGACTTTC. Protein sequence: CASSIWDRGSGANVLTF.

This clonotype was counted ten times or more. The V gene is TRBV4-1, the J gene TRBJ2-7, with a possible D match to TRBD1 (6 bases). V was pared by 0 bases and J by 7 bases, with 19 bases between. The CDR3 covers 16 residues. Germline V lookup: CDR1 MGHRA, CDR2 YSYEKL. This chain's CDR3 is CASSQDPTGSLLEQYF. DNA of the CDR3: TGCGCCAGCAGCCAAGATCCCACAGGGTCGCTTCTGGAGCAGTACTTC.

This clonotype was seen many times. The gene calls are TRBV20-1 and TRBJ2-1, with 9 bases matching TRBD2. The germline V gene encodes CDR1 DFQATT and CDR2 SNEGSKA (reference sequence). V was clipped by 5 bases and J by 3 bases; unmatched bases: 2. This CDR3 contains 13 residues. CDR3 sequence: CSASSGDYNEQFF. In DNA, the CDR3 is TGCAGTGCTTCTAGCGGGGACTACAATGAGCAGTTCTTC.